What follows are 14 T cell receptor beta chains derived from one specimen sequenced in a study of cytomegalovirus exposure and HLA in healthy donors. The data were produced by immunoSEQ multiplex PCR, yet TCRdb's version contains in-frame clones alone and is incomplete. This sample has tens of thousands of clones; about 89% occur once, and the top ten carry 1.7%. Sequenced sample: PBMCs. The receptors were gathered from a woman between 18 and 29 years old in good health and CMV-seronegative.

The J gene is TRBJ2-6, the V gene TRBV7-3, with TRBD1 identical over 7 bases. Unmatched junction bases numbered 3, after V lost 1 base and J lost 3 bases. The CDR3 has 16 amino acids. Germline assignment: CDR1 SGHTA and CDR2 FQGTGA. The CDR3 DNA reads as TGTGCCAGCAGCTTAAGTAGGGGGCGTGGGGCCAACGTCCTGACTTTC. Residues: CASSLSRGRGANVLTF.

This chain joins TRBV5-1 and TRBJ2-5; 7 nucleotides align to TRBD2. Germline CDR1 is SGHRS and CDR2 is YFSETQ. Trimming cost V 1 base and J 5 bases; bases outside gene matches: 8. This CDR3 comprises 15 residues. CDR3 amino acids: CASSLLGDSGETQYF. The CDR3 bases are TGCGCCAGCAGCTTGCTAGGGGATAGCGGGGAGACCCAGTACTTC.

The V gene is TRBV6-1, the J gene TRBJ1-1; the D gene is possibly TRBD1 (6 bases). The V gene lost 3 bases and the J gene lost 0 bases, with 11 bases spanning the gap. This CDR3 is built from 15 residues. In germline, CDR1 is MNHNS, CDR2 SASEGT. The DNA for the CDR3 is TGTGCCAGCAGTGATTGGGGGCGGGTGAACACTGAAGCTTTCTTT. As protein: CASSDWGRVNTEAFF.

The CDR3 loop is CASSELTNYGYTF. The CDR3, as DNA: TGTGCCAGCAGTGAACTAACTAACTATGGCTACACCTTC. The V gene is TRBV25-1, the J gene TRBJ1-2; D unclear. CDR3 length equals 13 residues. Germline values: CDR1 MGHDK, CDR2 SYGVNS. Between the trimmed V and J ends, which lost 2 bases and 0 bases, there was a span of 4 bases.

The rearrangement joins TRBV4-2 to TRBJ1-2; 8 nucleotides match TRBD1. Per germline, CDR1 LGHNA and CDR2 YNFKEQ. This CDR3 is 14 amino acids long. Losses at the gene ends were 2 bases for V and 6 bases for J; bases not matched to a gene: 5. The CDR3 bases are TGTGCCAGCAGCCAAAACAGGGGGATCCATGGCTACACCTTC. Its translation: CASSQNRGIHGYTF.

A single count supports this clone. CDR3 nucleotide sequence: TGTGCCAGCAGTGAAGCGCTAGTTGCAGGGGGCGGCAAAAACATTCAGTACTTC. Translating it yields CASSEALVAGGGKNIQYF. V usage is TRBV2 and J usage is TRBJ2-4; 8 bases are a match to TRBD1. The V gene end was trimmed by 0 bases and the J gene end by 3 bases; junction bases not matched to a gene: 10. This CDR3 spans 18 amino acids. CDR1 and CDR2 from the germline V gene are SNHLY and FYNNEI.

This rearrangement joins TRBV7-9 to TRBJ1-4; weak D call: TRBD1 (5 bases). The CDR3 runs to 15 residues. Germline loops: CDR1 SEHNR, CDR2 FQNEAQ (reference sequence). V shed 2 bases and J shed 3 bases, with 10 bases lying between them. CDR3 nucleotides: TGTGCCAGCAGCTTAAGGGGCATGCCTAATGAAAAACTGTTTTTT. Its protein product is CASSLRGMPNEKLFF.

The chain carries TRBV19 and TRBJ2-2, with 7 bases that match TRBD1. Unmatched junction bases numbered 8, after V lost 4 bases and J lost 0 bases. Germline-derived CDR1 and CDR2 are LNHDA and SQIVND (reference sequence). The CDR3 totals 17 residues. The DNA for the CDR3 is TGTGCCAGTAGTAGAGAACAGGGGCTTGCGAACACCGGGGAGCTGTTTTTT. Protein sequence: CASSREQGLANTGELFF.

The chain employs TRBV28 and TRBJ2-7; TRBD2 matches at 8 bases. Germline-derived CDR1 and CDR2 are MDHEN and SYDVKM. The J segment lost 0 bases and the V segment lost 5 bases, leaving 9 bases of the junction unmatched. The CDR3 consists of 16 residues. In DNA form, the CDR3 reads TGTGCCAGCAGTGGAGAGGGCGGGAGGCCCTCCTACGAGCAGTACTTC. Its protein is CASSGEGGRPSYEQYF. Full variable domain (missing parts from reference TRBV28 and TRBJ2-7): DVKVTQSSRYLVKRTGEKVFLECVQDMDHENMFWYRQDPGLGLRLIYFSYDVKMKEKGDIPEGYSVSREKKERFSLILESASTNQTSMYLCASSGEGGRPSYEQYFGPGTRLTVT.

The chain combines TRBV10-1 with TRBJ1-5; TRBD1 might be the D (5 bases). Germline CDR1 is WNHNN and CDR2 is SYGVQD (reference sequence). V lost 8 bases and J 7 bases, leaving 15 bases between the germline ends. CDR3 size: 13 residues. CDR3 DNA sequence: TGCGCCAGCGGGTGGGGCGGTCGACAGCCCCAGCATTTT. Protein product: CASGWGGRQPQHF.

This clone was recorded only once. The V gene is TRBV18, the J gene TRBJ2-5; TRBD1 matches at 8 bases. Germline V CDR1 and CDR2: KGHSH, LQKENI. The junction had 5 bases not matched to a gene; V was cut back by 2 bases and J by 3 bases. The CDR3 covers 15 residues. The DNA of the CDR3 is TGTGCCAGCTCACCATCACAGGGGGGCGAAGAGACCCAGTACTTC. Amino acids: CASSPSQGGEETQYF.

The chain is built from TRBV19 and TRBJ1-6; 9 bases are a match to TRBD1. This CDR3 has 14 residues. The V gene end was trimmed by 6 bases and the J gene end by 7 bases; junction bases not matched to a gene: 4. Germline-derived CDR1 and CDR2 are LNHDA and SQIVND (reference sequence). CDR3 DNA sequence: TGTGCCAGTAGGGAGGGACAGGGAAATTCACCCCTCCACTTT. Translated, it gives CASREGQGNSPLHF. Complete variable domain (other parts from reference TRBV19 and TRBJ1-6): DGGITQSPKYLFRKEGQNVTLSCEQNLNHDAMYWYRQDPGQGLRLIYYSQIVNDFQKGDIAEGYSVSREKKESFPLTVTSAQKNPTAFYLCASREGQGNSPLHFGNGTRLTVT.

This chain uses TRBV5-1 with TRBJ1-1, with 7 nucleotides matching TRBD1. This CDR3 spans 12 amino acids. V dropped 4 bases and J dropped 12; count of bases not matched to a gene: 9. Germline V gene lookup returns CDR1 SGHRS and CDR2 YFSETQ. For the CDR3, the DNA is TGCGCCAGCAGCCCCCAGGGGGAGTCGCCTTTCTTT. Its protein product is CASSPQGESPFF.

The CDR3 nucleotides are TGTGCCAGCAGTTTGGGCACAGGGGTAGGCTACACCTTC. The encoded protein is CASSLGTGVGYTF. The V call is TRBV27, the J call TRBJ1-2; TRBD1 matches 7 bases. The CDR3 length is 13 residues. J gave up 8 bases and V 3 bases, and 6 bases lay outside the gene matches. Germline CDR1 and CDR2: MNHEY and SMNVEV (reference sequence).